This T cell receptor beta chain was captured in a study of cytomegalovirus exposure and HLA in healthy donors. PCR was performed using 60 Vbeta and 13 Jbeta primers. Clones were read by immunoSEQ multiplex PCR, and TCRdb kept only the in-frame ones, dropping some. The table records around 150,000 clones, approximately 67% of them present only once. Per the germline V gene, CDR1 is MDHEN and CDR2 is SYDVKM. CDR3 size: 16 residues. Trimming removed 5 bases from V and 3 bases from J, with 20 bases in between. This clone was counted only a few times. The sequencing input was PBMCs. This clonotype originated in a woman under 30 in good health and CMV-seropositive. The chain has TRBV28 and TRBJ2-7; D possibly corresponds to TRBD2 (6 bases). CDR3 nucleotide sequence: TGTGCCAGCAGTCCTTCGGGTAGCGGACGGTTCTACGAGCAGTACTTC. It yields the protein CASSPSGSGRFYEQYF.